These 5 T cell receptor beta chains share one sample of origin, sequenced in a study of cytomegalovirus exposure and HLA in healthy donors. 13 Jbeta primers and 60 Vbeta primers were used for the PCR. Sequencing was performed with immunoSEQ multiplex PCR; in TCRdb, only in-frame clones are kept and a portion is missing. Among around 150,000 clones listed, 78% were seen once. Sequenced sample: PBMCs. These receptors were obtained from a male donor in good health and CMV-seronegative.

CDR3 sequence: CASSTRDSTGELFF. The CDR3 region has the DNA TGTGCCAGCAGCACCCGGGACAGCACCGGGGAGCTGTTTTTT. The chain links TRBV9 to TRBJ2-2, with 7 bases matching TRBD1. The CDR3 runs 14 residues. The germline gives CDR1 SGDLS, CDR2 YYNGEE. The junction had 4 bases not matched to a gene; V was cut back by 4 bases and J by 4 bases.

The chain uses TRBV27 and TRBJ2-3; a weak D match, TRBD1 (6 bases). The CDR3 length is 15 residues. Germline CDR1 reads MNHEY; CDR2 reads SMNVEV (reference sequence). V lost 5 bases, J lost 0 bases, and 12 bases lay in between. The chain's CDR3 is CASSHRTVSTDTQYF. The CDR3 nucleotides read TGTGCCAGCAGTCACCGGACAGTGAGCACAGATACGCAGTATTTT.

The chain links TRBV27 to TRBJ1-3, with a possible D match to TRBD1 (5 bases). Deletions cut 5 bases from V and 2 bases from J, with 13 bases between. The CDR3 loop spans 15 amino acids. Germline CDR1 MNHEY, CDR2 SMNVEV (reference sequence). The CDR3 coding sequence is TGTGCCAGCAGTCTTTCGGGGGGGACTGGAAACACCATATATTTT. Encoded protein: CASSLSGGTGNTIYF.

This clone was seen more than once but under ten times. This rearrangement joins TRBV21-1 to TRBJ2-3; TRBD1 reflects the table's D call only, with no check against the DNA. TRBV21-1 is assigned pseudogene status. The CDR3 extends over 16 amino acids. The CDR3 reads CASSKLAQKCTDTQYF. DNA of the CDR3: TGTGCCAGCAGCAAATTGGCACAGAAGTGCACAGATACGCAGTATTTT.

The CDR3, as DNA: TGTGCCAGCAGTGACAGGCGGGCAGATACGCAGTATTTT. Translation: CASSDRRADTQYF. J is TRBJ2-3 and V is TRBV6-4, with a possible D match to TRBD2 (5 bases). CDR1 is MRHNA and CDR2 is SNTAGT in the germline V gene. Trimming left V 2 bases short and J 4 bases short, with 7 bases between. The CDR3 has 13 residues.